The 24 T cell receptor beta chains given below trace back to one sample, sequenced in a study of T cell repertoires in aging, cancer and after chemotherapy. Peripheral blood genomic DNA, not sorted cells or RNA, was the template. Rearranged V-D-J TRB sequences were amplified with a mixed TRB-A/B primer pool. Each CDR3 protein is one row after TCRdb ran MiXCR on the multiplex PCR reads. The data contain about 12,000 distinct CDR3 sequences, just over 30% of them singletons. The specimen was blood. These receptors came from a human donor in good health. The donor label of this sample is uncertain.

Only a few counts were recorded for this clonotype. The rearrangement uses TRBV18 and TRBJ2-2, with 9 bases that match TRBD1. V shed 0 bases and J 5 bases; nucleotides not matched to a gene: 7. Germline values: CDR1 KGHSH, CDR2 LQKENI. The CDR3 totals 17 residues. The CDR3 sequence: CASSPPAGTGRTGELFF. The CDR3 region has the DNA TGTGCCAGCTCACCACCGGCCGGGACAGGGAGAACCGGGGAGCTGTTTTTT. The full variable domain, rest sourced from reference TRBV18 and TRBJ2-2, is NAGVMQNPRHLVRRRGQEARLRCSPMKGHSHVYWYRQLPEEGLKFMVYLQKENIIDESGMPKERFSAEFPKEGPSILRIQQVVRGDSAAYFCASSPPAGTGRTGELFFGEGSRLTVL.

The chain uses TRBV5-5 and TRBJ1-3; 7 positions agree with TRBD1. V was pared by 0 bases and J by 3 bases, with 12 bases of the junction left unmatched. Germline-derived CDR1 and CDR2 are SGHKS and YYEKEE (reference sequence). The CDR3 totals 18 residues. CDR3 in DNA: TGTGCCAGCAGCTTGGATTATCAGGGGGGTTCTTTTGGAAACACCATATATTTT. The encoded protein is CASSLDYQGGSFGNTIYF.

This clonotype was counted a single time. This CDR3 is CASSFISTSGIVHSYNEQFF. CDR3 DNA sequence: TGTGCCAGCAGTTTTATCTCGACTAGCGGGATTGTACATTCCTACAATGAGCAGTTCTTC. The chain has TRBV12-3 or TRBV12-4 and TRBJ2-1; 11 nucleotides line up with TRBD2. The CDR3 covers 20 residues. V shed 3 bases, J shed 1 base, and the junction held 14 bases outside the gene matches.

The chain has TRBV19 and TRBJ2-3, with TRBD2 identical over 12 bases. Germline V gene data show CDR1 as LNHDA and CDR2 as SQIVND (reference sequence). The CDR3 totals 14 residues. V shed 6 bases and J 4 bases; nucleotides not matched to a gene: 2. The DNA for the CDR3 is TGTGCCAGTAGGCCTAGCGGGGGGGCAGATACGCAGTATTTT. It specifies CASRPSGGADTQYF.

This sequence joins TRBV19 and TRBJ1-1; no definite D call. Germline CDR1 LNHDA, CDR2 SQIVND (reference sequence). Trimming removed 7 bases from V and 2 bases from J, with 17 bases in between. CDR3 length: 15 residues. In nucleotides, the CDR3 is TGTGCCAGTACCCCTTTGGCAGCCTTAAACACTGAAGCTTTCTTT. This encodes CASTPLAALNTEAFF.

The rearrangement links TRBV5-4 to TRBJ1-1; no firm D call. Germline CDR1 is SGHNT and CDR2 is YYREEE (reference sequence). The V and J ends lost 4 bases and 4 bases respectively, with 8 bases between them. The CDR3 extends over 12 amino acids. The CDR3 is CASSILGTEAFF. The DNA for the CDR3 is TGTGCCAGCAGCATCCTGGGCACTGAAGCTTTCTTT.

This clonotype occurred a few times. The V call is TRBV6-6, the J call TRBJ1-5; TRBD1 matches 7 bases. This CDR3 spans 14 amino acids. Germline V lookup: CDR1 MNHNY, CDR2 SVGAGI (reference sequence). The trim removed 7 bases at V and 6 bases at J, leaving 9 bases unmatched. The CDR3 nucleotides read TGTGCCAGCACCCCGACAGGGTCGGCTCAGCCCCAGCATTTT. Its protein product is CASTPTGSAQPQHF.

Judged by abundance, this clonotype is medium-sized. The rearrangement uses TRBV6-5 and TRBJ2-7; no clear D. Germline V lookup: CDR1 MNHEY, CDR2 SVGAGI. V gave up 0 bases and J gave up 0 bases, with 6 bases separating them. The CDR3 is 14 amino acids. The CDR3 DNA reads as TGTGCCAGCAGTTACTCGGGCCCCTCCTACGAGCAGTACTTC. This encodes CASSYSGPSYEQYF.

V usage is TRBV11-1 and J usage is TRBJ2-3; 8 nucleotides agree with TRBD1. Germline CDR1 reads SGHAT; CDR2 reads FQDESV (reference sequence). This CDR3 comprises 12 residues. J gave up 9 bases and V 8 bases, and 7 bases lay outside the gene matches. CDR3 nucleotide sequence: TGTGCCAGCGCAGGGGGCCTGGGGACGCAGTATTTT. Its translation is CASAGGLGTQYF.

This clonotype is categorized as medium-sized. The J gene is TRBJ2-3, the V gene TRBV29-1; a possible D gene is TRBD1 (5 bases). From germline, CDR1 is SQVTM and CDR2 ANQGSEA. Trimming cost V 2 bases and J 2 bases, with 11 bases left between them. This CDR3 comprises 14 residues. The CDR3 here is CSVEPPGSTDTQYF. CDR3 nucleotides: TGCAGCGTTGAACCACCAGGGTCCACAGATACGCAGTATTTT.

This chain uses TRBV30 with TRBJ1-5, with 9 bases that match TRBD1. The V segment lost 0 bases and the J segment 0 bases; nucleotides outside the gene matches: 12. Germline values: CDR1 GTSNPN, CDR2 SVGIG (reference sequence). The CDR3 is 19 residues long. CDR3 nucleotides: TGTGCCTGGAGTGTAAAATATGGACAGGGGATTTTTAGCAATCAGCCCCAGCATTTT. Its translation: CAWSVKYGQGIFSNQPQHF.

This sequence joins TRBV20-1 and TRBJ2-3; D not resolved. V lost 5 bases, J lost 2 bases, and 17 bases lay in between. This CDR3 has 15 residues. Germline assignment: CDR1 DFQATT and CDR2 SNEGSKA (reference sequence). CDR3 region: CSADPGRYTTDTQYF. As DNA, the CDR3 is TGCAGTGCTGACCCCGGACGGTACACCACAGATACGCAGTATTTT.

This chain uses TRBV7-6 with TRBJ2-3; TRBD1 matches at 7 bases. Germline values: CDR1 SGHVS, CDR2 FNYEAQ. The CDR3 totals 14 residues. V shed 5 bases and J 1 base; nucleotides not matched to a gene: 3. CDR3 DNA: TGTGCCAGCAGCCAGGGGACAGGCACAGATACGCAGTATTTT. Its protein product is CASSQGTGTDTQYF.

By proportion, this clonotype is medium-sized (0.01 to 0.1%). J is TRBJ1-6 and V is TRBV6-6, with TRBD1 matching over 7 bases. Germline V lookup: CDR1 MNHNY, CDR2 SVGAGI (reference sequence). Trimming removed 6 bases from V and 6 bases from J; junction bases left unmatched: 5. The CDR3 is made up of 14 amino acids. Here the CDR3 reads CASRTGSGNSPLHF. The CDR3 DNA is TGTGCCAGCAGGACAGGGTCGGGTAATTCACCCCTCCACTTT.

CDR3 in amino acids: CASLPSGTQPYEQYF. The CDR3, as DNA: TGTGCCAGCTTACCGTCCGGGACACAGCCCTACGAGCAGTACTTC. The chain employs TRBV18 and TRBJ2-7; D might be TRBD1 (6 bases). The germline V gene encodes CDR1 KGHSH and CDR2 LQKENI. CDR3 size: 15 residues. V lost 7 bases and J lost 2, with 18 bases in between.

The chain joins TRBV29-1 to TRBJ2-2; 8 positions match TRBD2. Germline CDR1 SQVTM, CDR2 ANQGSEA. The CDR3 runs 20 residues. After removal of 4 bases from V and 5 bases from J, the junction contained 24 bases not matched to a gene. CDR3 protein: CSVVGRALWQKRGRTGELFF. The CDR3 DNA sequence: TGCAGCGTTGTGGGGCGGGCACTGTGGCAAAAGCGGGGGCGGACCGGGGAGCTGTTTTTT.

This clonotype came up a few times. The chain uses TRBV6-1 and TRBJ1-5; D not resolved. The ends were cut back, 4 bases at V and 7 bases at J, with 14 bases in the middle. There are 14 residues in the CDR3. Germline V lookup: CDR1 MNHNS, CDR2 SASEGT. CDR3 region: CASSANRGEQPQHF. The DNA for the CDR3 is TGTGCCAGCAGTGCTAACCGGGGAGAGCAGCCCCAGCATTTT.

As for this clonotype: A much more abundant neighbour one base away suggests this may be a read error. The chain recombines TRBV6-5 with TRBJ2-7, with 7 nucleotides matching TRBD1. The CDR3 is 12 amino acids. In germline, CDR1 is MNHEY, CDR2 SVGAGI. V gave up 5 bases and J gave up 8 bases; unmatched junction bases: 6. This CDR3 reads CASSQTGYKQYF. The CDR3, as DNA: TGTGCCAGCAGTCAGACAGGGTACAAGCAGTACTTC.

The V and J genes are TRBV7-9 and TRBJ2-7; D is unclear. The CDR3 covers 11 residues. Germline V lookup: CDR1 SEHNR, CDR2 FQNEAQ (reference sequence). V shed 0 bases and J shed 5 bases, with 2 bases lying between them. The DNA of the CDR3 is TGTGCCAGCAGCTTAGCGGACGAGCAGTACTTC. Its translation: CASSLADEQYF.

Note on this clonotype: One end of the junction varies from germline; a read error may be responsible. V gene TRBV6-1 combines with J gene TRBJ2-1; weak D call: TRBD1 (5 bases). This CDR3 is built from 13 residues. Germline V CDR1 and CDR2: MNHNS, SASEGT. The DNA for the CDR3 is TGTGCCAGCAAGTGGGGCCGCTACAATGTGCAGTTCTTC. Residues: CASKWGRYNVQFF.

V gene TRBV27 combines with J gene TRBJ1-5; no reliable D call. Germline lookup yields CDR1 MNHEY and CDR2 SMNVEV (reference sequence). The CDR3 has 13 amino acids. V lost 5 bases, J lost 6 bases, and 11 bases lay in between. CDR3 amino acids: CASSPGTPQPQHF. In nucleotides, the CDR3 is TGTGCCAGCAGTCCGGGAACCCCTCAGCCCCAGCATTTT.

V usage is TRBV12-3 or TRBV12-4 and J usage is TRBJ2-1; weak D call: TRBD2 (6 bases). The CDR3 has 15 residues. V lost 7 bases to trimming and J lost 3 bases, with 16 bases between them. CDR3 in DNA: TGTGCCAGCACCCCTTCGGGACTCCTCTACAATGAGCAGTTCTTC. It encodes CASTPSGLLYNEQFF.

This clonotype was picked up a small number of times. J is TRBJ1-1 and V is TRBV12-3 or TRBV12-4; the match to TRBD1 covers 7 bases. CDR3 length: 14 amino acids. The J segment lost 1 base and the V segment lost 2 bases, leaving 1 base of the junction unmatched. The CDR3 is CASSLKGANTEAFF. CDR3 coding DNA: TGTGCCAGCAGTTTAAAGGGGGCGAACACTGAAGCTTTCTTT.

J is TRBJ1-2 and V is TRBV5-6, with D possibly being TRBD1 (6 bases). V was cut by 4 bases and J by 5 bases, with 15 bases left in between. The CDR3 is 14 residues long. The V gene's germline CDR1 is SGHDT and CDR2 YYEEEE. CDR3 nucleotide sequence: TGTGCCAGCAGCACCGGACAGAGGGGTTATGGCTACACCTTC. Amino acids: CASSTGQRGYGYTF.